Listed below are T cell receptor beta chains from one sample, sequenced in a study of post-analysis software for immune sequencing data. In TCRdb, the PCR reads were re-called with MiXCR into one record per CDR3 protein. The sample includes over 300,000 distinct CDR3 sequences, less than 40% seen only once; the top ten take around 15%. The sequencing sample was made of blood. The source of these receptors is a girl aged 10-17 years with multiple sclerosis. The CDR3 runs from the conserved cysteine through the conserved F or W. D genes are given only for firm matches. A clone size is listed for some rows: how often the clone was seen (once, few, many), or a class if it is expanded.

abundance	v_gene	d_gene	j_gene	CDR3nt	CDR3aa
-	TRBV6-5	TRBD1	TRBJ2-1	TGTGCCAGCAGTAAGTTACGGACAGGGGATGAGCAGTTCTTC	CASSKLRTGDEQFF
-	TRBV12-3/TRBV12-4	-	TRBJ1-2	TGTGCCAGCAGTTGGGACAACTATGGCTACACCTTC	CASSWDNYGYTF
-	TRBV7-9	TRBD1	TRBJ1-1	TGTGCCAGCAGCTTCGGCAGGGGGCGGATCACTGAAGCTTTCTTT	CASSFGRGRITEAFF
few	TRBV9	-	TRBJ2-4	TGTGCCAGCAGCGTTCACCTTGACGTACTACTAGCCAAAAACATTCAGTACTTC	CASSVHLDVLLAKNIQYF
-	TRBV12-3/TRBV12-4	-	TRBJ2-3	TGTGCCAGCAGTTCGCCTAGCGTGGGCGCAGATGCGCAGTATTTT	CASSSPSVGADAQYF
few	TRBV4-1	-	TRBJ2-1	TGCGCCAGCAGCCAACCGACAGGAAAGGGTGGAGGGCAGTTCTTC	CASSQPTGKGGGQFF
-	TRBV6-6	TRBD2	TRBJ2-1	TGTGCCAGCAGTTACTCGAGTAGCGGGGGGGCGGGCGGCGAGCAGTTCTTC	CASSYSSSGGAGGEQFF
-	TRBV24-1	-	TRBJ2-2	TGTGCCACCGCGGGGGCAGGCACCGGGGAGCTGTTTTTT	CATAGAGTGELFF
once	TRBV4-1	TRBD1	TRBJ1-3	TGCGCCAGCAGCCAACCAGGGACAGCCTCTGGAAACACCATATATTTT	CASSQPGTASGNTIYF
-	TRBV4-3	-	TRBJ2-1	TGCGCCAGCAGCCAAGACGAAGCTCAGAGCTCCTACAATGAGCAGTTCTTC	CASSQDEAQSSYNEQFF
many	TRBV7-7	TRBD2	TRBJ2-1	TGTGCTAGCAGCTTATTAGCGGGGGCCGATTCCTACAATGAGCAGTTCTTC	CASSLLAGADSYNEQFF
-	TRBV7-9	-	TRBJ1-1	TGTGCCAGCAGCCCGTCGGACTGGGGAATGAACACTGAAGCTTTCTTT	CASSPSDWGMNTEAFF
-	TRBV4-2	TRBD1	TRBJ2-5	TGTGCCAGCAGCCAAGATTGGCAGGGGGCAGGGGAGACCCAGTACTTC	CASSQDWQGAGETQYF
few	TRBV28	TRBD1	TRBJ1-2	TGTGCCAGCAGCCAAAAGGGGGCCTACTATGGCTACACCTTC	CASSQKGAYYGYTF
few	TRBV7-2	TRBD2	TRBJ2-5	TGTGCCAGCAGCTTGAATAGCGGGGAAGAGACCCAGTACTTC	CASSLNSGEETQYF
-	TRBV6-2/TRBV6-3	-	TRBJ2-5	TGTGCCAGCGTCCTCCGGGACTCGAACCAAGAGACCCAGTACTTC	CASVLRDSNQETQYF
-	TRBV5-1	-	TRBJ1-1	TGCGCCAGCAGCTCCCGAGGGGGTTACACTGAAGCTTTCTTT	CASSSRGGYTEAFF
few	TRBV7-9	TRBD2	TRBJ2-1	TGTACCAGCAGCTTAGGGGGGACTAGACCTTACAATGAGCAGTTCTTC	CTSSLGGTRPYNEQFF
-	TRBV3-1	-	TRBJ1-6	TGTGCCAGCAGCCAAGTCGTTGAGAGCTCACCCCTCCACTTT	CASSQVVESSPLHF
-	TRBV28	TRBD2	TRBJ2-5	TGTGCCAGCAGTTCTTTACTGTCTGGCGGGGGAGAGACCCAGTACTTC	CASSSLLSGGGETQYF
many	TRBV20-1	TRBD2	TRBJ2-7	TGCAGTGCTAGTAAGGCGTCTAGCGGGGACTACGAGCAGTACTTC	CSASKASSGDYEQYF